This T cell receptor (beta chain) was identified during a study of response to subunit inactivated influenza vaccine. TCRdb passed the RT-PCR reads through MiXCR, listing each CDR3 protein once. Of about 190,000 distinct CDR3 sequences listed, over 13% are singletons. With respect to this clonotype: Its antigen is unidentified.

Study conclusions and caveats: Few new T cells, the authors suggested, are recruited by each seasonal influenza vaccination.

The germline gives CDR1 SGDLS, CDR2 YYNGEE. The V gene end was trimmed by 3 bases and the J gene end by 6 bases; junction bases not matched to a gene: 13. The CDR3 extends over 17 amino acids. This specimen was CD8+ T cells sorted from PBMCs, taken more than 4 days after vaccination. The chain uses TRBV9 and TRBJ2-1; 9 bases are shared with TRBD1. The TCR was taken from a man between 45 and 60 years old who received an inactivated influenza vaccine. The CDR3 sequence is CASSGALTGGIRNEQFF. The DNA of the CDR3 is TGTGCCAGCAGCGGCGCTTTGACAGGGGGAATCCGCAATGAGCAGTTCTTC. Complete variable domain (other parts from reference TRBV9 and TRBJ2-1): DSGVTQTPKHLITATGQRVTLRCSPRSGDLSVYWYQQSLDQGLQFLIQYYNGEERAKGNILERFSAQQFPDLHSELNLSSLELGDSALYFCASSGALTGGIRNEQFFGPGTRLTVL.